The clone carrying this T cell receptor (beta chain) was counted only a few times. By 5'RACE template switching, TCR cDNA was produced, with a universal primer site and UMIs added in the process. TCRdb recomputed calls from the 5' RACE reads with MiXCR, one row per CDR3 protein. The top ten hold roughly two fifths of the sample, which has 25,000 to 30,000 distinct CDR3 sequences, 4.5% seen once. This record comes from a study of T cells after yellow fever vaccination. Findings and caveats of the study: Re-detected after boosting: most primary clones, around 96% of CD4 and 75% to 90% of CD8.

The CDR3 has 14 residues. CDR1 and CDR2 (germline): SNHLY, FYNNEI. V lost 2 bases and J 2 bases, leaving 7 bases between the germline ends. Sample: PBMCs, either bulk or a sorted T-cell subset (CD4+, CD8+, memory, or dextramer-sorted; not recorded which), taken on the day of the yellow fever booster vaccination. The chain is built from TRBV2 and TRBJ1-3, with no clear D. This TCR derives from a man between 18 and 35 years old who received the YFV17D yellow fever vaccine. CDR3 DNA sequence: TGTGCCAGCAGTGAAAAACAAGCTGGAAACACCATATATTTT. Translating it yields CASSEKQAGNTIYF.